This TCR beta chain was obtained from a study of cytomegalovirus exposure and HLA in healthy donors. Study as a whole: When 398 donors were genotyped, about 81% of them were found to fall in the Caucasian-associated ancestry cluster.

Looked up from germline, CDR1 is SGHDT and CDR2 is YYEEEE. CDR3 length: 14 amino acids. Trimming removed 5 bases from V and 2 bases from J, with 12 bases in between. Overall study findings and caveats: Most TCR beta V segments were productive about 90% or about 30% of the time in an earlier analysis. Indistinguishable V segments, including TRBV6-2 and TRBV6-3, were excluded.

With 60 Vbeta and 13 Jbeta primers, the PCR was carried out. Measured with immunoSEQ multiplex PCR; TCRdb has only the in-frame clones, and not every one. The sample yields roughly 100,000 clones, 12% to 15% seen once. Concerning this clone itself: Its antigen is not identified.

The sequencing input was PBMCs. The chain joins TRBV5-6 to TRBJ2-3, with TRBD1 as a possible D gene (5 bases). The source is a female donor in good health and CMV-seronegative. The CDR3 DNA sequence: TGTGCCAGCAGTTTCCCAGGGTACACAGATACGCAGTATTTT. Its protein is CASSFPGYTDTQYF.